One TCR beta chain is described in this entry. Its antigen is not known. This record belongs to a study of T-cell memory formation after mild COVID-19. Turning to the study itself: The study found TCR clusters largely donor specific.

Using its own MiXCR run on the 5' RACE reads, TCRdb lists one record per CDR3 protein. The sample contains hundreds of thousands of distinct CDR3 sequences, more than 15% of which appear only once. Findings and limits, study-wide: CD8+ contracting clones occupied EMRA, while CD4+ ones occupied mainly CM and EM. The finding that pre-infection memory included some responding clones suggested that cross-reactive memory joined. CD4/CD8 balance characterized clones contracting day 15 to 85, and CD4+ skew characterized later expanders.

The germline V and J ends were trimmed by 7 bases and 8 bases, with 14 bases remaining between them. Germline V CDR1 and CDR2: LNHDA, SQIVND (reference sequence). The CDR3 contains 12 residues. The receptor's source is a man aged 18 to 30 who had mild COVID-19 (a few samples of this study predate the infection). Cell type and time point are not known. The source material was PBMCs or a T cell subset sorted from them (not recorded which). This sequence joins TRBV19 and TRBJ1-2; no definite D call. DNA for the CDR3: TGTGCCAGTAATTTTCAGGCCTCGGGCTACACCTTC. Amino acid sequence: CASNFQASGYTF. Drawing the rest from reference TRBV19 and TRBJ1-2, the complete variable domain is DGGITQSPKYLFRKEGQNVTLSCEQNLNHDAMYWYRQDPGQGLRLIYYSQIVNDFQKGDIAEGYSVSREKKESFPLTVTSAQKNPTAFYLCASNFQASGYTFGSGTRLTVV.